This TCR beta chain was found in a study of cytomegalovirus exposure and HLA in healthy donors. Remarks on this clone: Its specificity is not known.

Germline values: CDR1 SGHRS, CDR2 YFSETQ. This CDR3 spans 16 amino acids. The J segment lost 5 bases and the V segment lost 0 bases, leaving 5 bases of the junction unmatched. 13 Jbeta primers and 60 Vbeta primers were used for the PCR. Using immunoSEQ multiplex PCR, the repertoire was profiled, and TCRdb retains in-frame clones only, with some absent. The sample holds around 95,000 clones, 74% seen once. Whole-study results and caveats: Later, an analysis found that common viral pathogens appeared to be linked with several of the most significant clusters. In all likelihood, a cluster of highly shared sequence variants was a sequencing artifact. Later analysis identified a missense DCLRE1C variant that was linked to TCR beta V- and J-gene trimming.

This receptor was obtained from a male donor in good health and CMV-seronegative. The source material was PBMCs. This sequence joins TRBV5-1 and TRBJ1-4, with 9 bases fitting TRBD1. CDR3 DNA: TGCGCCAGCAGCTTGGAGACAGGGGGTTCAAATGAAAAACTGTTTTTT. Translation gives CASSLETGGSNEKLFF.